A selection of T cell receptor beta chains follows, all from one sample in a study of Ad26.COV2.S vaccination and SARS-CoV-2 variants. TCRdb keeps only in-frame clones here, not all; method: immunoSEQ multiplex PCR. Of more than 300,000 clones in the sample, around 89% were seen once. The starting material was peripheral blood, obtained in a trial of Ad26.COV2.S vaccine versus placebo. The source of these receptors is a person aged 18 to 65 who received the Ad26.COV2.S COVID-19 vaccine or a placebo. The CDR3 runs from the conserved cysteine through the conserved F or W. A D gene is named only where the DNA matches it firmly. Part of the rows lack a size; the others show once, few, many or a class for expanded clones.

d_call j_call clone_size v_call cdr3_aa cdr3_nt
- TRBJ1-1 few TRBV7-9 CASSSPNGQSGTEAFF TGTGCCAGCAGCTCTCCCAATGGTCAAAGCGGAACTGAAGCTTTCTTT
- TRBJ1-3 - TRBV30 CAWGGRNTIYF TGTGCCTGGGGGGGGAGAAACACCATATATTTT
- TRBJ1-1 - TRBV12-5 CASGEIFRGSRDTEAFF TGTGCTAGTGGTGAAATATTTAGGGGATCGCGTGATACTGAAGCTTTCTTT
TRBD2 TRBJ2-7 - TRBV3-1/TRBV3-2 CASSQVLAGGEQYF TGTGCCAGCAGCCAAGTTCTAGCGGGAGGCGAGCAGTACTTC
- TRBJ1-3 - TRBV3-1/TRBV3-2 CASSQDESRSGNTIYF TGTGCCAGCAGCCAAGACGAATCCAGGTCTGGAAACACCATATATTTT
TRBD2 TRBJ2-6 once TRBV7-6 CASSLGASGSSGANVLTF TGTGCCAGCAGCTTAGGGGCTAGCGGGAGCTCTGGGGCCAACGTCCTGACTTTC
TRBD1 TRBJ1-2 - TRBV3-1/TRBV3-2 CASSPGTGAFGGYTF TGTGCCAGCAGCCCCGGGACAGGGGCCTTCGGGGGCTACACCTTC
- TRBJ2-5 - TRBV19 CASSPGRRETQYF TGTGCCAGTAGTCCCGGACGGAGGGAGACCCAGTACTTC
- TRBJ1-6 - TRBV28 CASSLGGLGSPLHF TGTGCCAGCAGTTTGGGGGGACTTGGGTCACCCCTCCACTTT
- TRBJ2-2 - TRBV6-2/TRBV6-3 CASSSVGTGELFF TGTGCCAGCAGTTCGGTGGGGACCGGGGAGCTGTTTTTT
- TRBJ2-2 - TRBV4-3 CASSQEWDLVVTGELFF TGCGCCAGCAGCCAAGAATGGGACTTAGTCGTCACCGGGGAGCTGTTTTTT
- TRBJ1-4 - TRBV6-4 CASSTDWGMNEKLFF TGTGCCAGCAGCACCGACTGGGGGATGAATGAAAAACTGTTTTTT
- TRBJ1-5 few TRBV6-6 CASSLDRQGNQPQHF TGTGCCAGCAGCCTGGATCGACAGGGCAATCAGCCCCAGCATTTT
- TRBJ2-7 - TRBV7-8 CASSHRTKTYEQYF TGTGCCAGCAGCCACCGGACTAAAACCTACGAGCAGTACTTC
TRBD1 TRBJ2-1 - TRBV18 CASSPLATGGNEQFF TGTGCCAGCTCACCATTGGCTACAGGGGGCAATGAGCAGTTCTTC
- TRBJ1-2 once TRBV28 CASSILHSDYGYTF TGTGCCAGCAGTATCCTTCACAGCGACTATGGCTACACCTTC
- TRBJ1-2 - TRBV30 CAWSGQGYGYTF TGTGCCTGGAGTGGGCAGGGGTATGGCTACACCTTC
TRBD1 TRBJ1-2 - TRBV19 CASRGTGGVGYGYTF TGTGCCAGTAGGGGGACAGGGGGCGTCGGCTATGGCTACACCTTC
- TRBJ1-1 - TRBV6-5 CASLFLNTEAFF TGTGCCAGCCTCTTCCTGAACACTGAAGCTTTCTTT
- TRBJ1-5 - TRBV6-5 CASSYRFGADNQPQHF TGTGCCAGCAGTTACAGGTTCGGGGCGGACAATCAGCCCCAGCATTTT
TRBD2 TRBJ2-7 once TRBV7-2 CASSNLAGGSREQYF TGTGCCAGCAGCAACCTAGCGGGAGGGTCCCGCGAGCAGTACTTC
- TRBJ1-2 - TRBV5-4 CASSLQTNYGYTF TGTGCCAGCAGCTTACAGACTAACTATGGCTACACCTTC
TRBD1 TRBJ1-3 - TRBV4-3 CASSPSYRGTLSGNTIYF TGCGCCAGCAGCCCGTCTTACAGGGGGACCCTCTCTGGAAACACCATATATTTT
TRBD2 TRBJ2-3 few TRBV28 CASSWGEGGSSHTQYF TGTGCCAGCAGTTGGGGGGAGGGCGGGAGTTCCCATACGCAGTATTTT
- TRBJ2-7 - TRBV7-9 CASSYTLGYEQYF TGTGCCAGCAGTTATACCCTAGGCTACGAGCAGTACTTC
- TRBJ2-1 once TRBV7-3 CASSLLQASSYNEQFF TGTGCCAGCAGCTTATTGCAGGCGAGCTCCTACAATGAGCAGTTCTTC